This entry lists 11 T cell receptor beta chains sequenced from one sample in a study of T-cell memory formation after mild COVID-19. TCRdb passed the 5' RACE reads through MiXCR, listing each CDR3 protein once. The sample lists approximately 300,000 distinct CDR3 sequences, more than 15% seen once, with 22% in the top ten. The specimen sequenced was PBMCs or a T cell subset sorted from them (not recorded which). The receptors were gathered from a man aged 18 to 35 who had mild COVID-19 (a few samples of this study predate the infection). Cell type and time point are not known.

This clonotype has at least ten counts. The V and J genes are TRBV9 and TRBJ2-2; no reliable D call. The CDR3 is 12 residues long. Germline CDR1 reads SGDLS; CDR2 reads YYNGEE. V lost 2 bases and J 3 bases, leaving 2 bases between the germline ends. The CDR3 loop is CASSVYTGELFF. Written as DNA, the CDR3 is TGTGCCAGCAGCGTCTACACCGGGGAGCTGTTTTTT.

The rearrangement links TRBV4-3 to TRBJ1-4, with D possibly being TRBD1 (5 bases). CDR3 length: 15 residues. CDR1 is LGHNA, CDR2 YSLEER, per germline. The V and J ends lost 8 bases and 4 bases respectively, with 17 bases between them. The CDR3 protein is CASSIRDSHNEKLFF. In DNA form, the CDR3 reads TGCGCCAGCTCCATCCGCGACAGCCATAATGAAAAACTGTTTTTT.

Only a few counts were recorded for this clonotype. This chain links TRBV10-3 with TRBJ2-7; 11 bases match TRBD1. The CDR3 sequence is 14 residues long. The V and J ends lost 4 bases and 5 bases, in that order; junction bases with no gene match: 4. Germline V gene lookup returns CDR1 ENHRY and CDR2 SYGVKD. CDR3 nucleotides: TGTGCCATCAGTGGAGGACAGGGGGCAAACGAGCAGTACGTC. This encodes CAISGGQGANEQYV.

This clonotype turned up a few times. The CDR3 bases are TGTGCCATCAGTGATCCCGGGGGGTACGAGCAGTACTTC. It is translated as CAISDPGGYEQYF. The chain employs TRBV10-3 and TRBJ2-7, with TRBD2 identical over 7 bases. From germline, CDR1 is ENHRY and CDR2 SYGVKD. The J segment lost 4 bases and the V segment lost 3 bases, leaving 3 bases of the junction unmatched. This CDR3 spans 13 amino acids.

This clonotype was observed a handful of times. The chain uses TRBV29-1 and TRBJ2-5, with TRBD2 identical over 7 bases. Germline-derived CDR1 and CDR2 are SQVTM and ANQGSEA. Trimming cost V 7 bases and J 1 base; bases outside gene matches: 9. The length of the CDR3 is 14 residues. CDR3 coding DNA: TGCAGCGCCCGGGCACTAGCGCTCCAAGAGACCCAGTACTTC. It codes for CSARALALQETQYF.

In its sample, this clonotype was seen a few times. The chain links TRBV9 to TRBJ2-2; 8 bases agree with TRBD2. J gave up 2 bases and V 0 bases, and 3 bases lay outside the gene matches. The germline CDR1 and CDR2 sequences are SGDLS and YYNGEE. The CDR3 has 16 amino acids. The chain's CDR3 is CASSVVAGGNTGELFF. CDR3 DNA sequence: TGTGCCAGCAGCGTAGTTGCGGGGGGAAACACCGGGGAGCTGTTTTTT.

A few counts support this clonotype. The chain has TRBV7-2 and TRBJ2-3, with 10 bases identical to TRBD2. Germline V gene data show CDR1 as SGHTA and CDR2 as FQGNSA. The J segment lost 2 bases and the V segment lost 6 bases, leaving 2 bases of the junction unmatched. This CDR3 contains 14 residues. The CDR3 region is CASRGLANTDTQYF. The CDR3 region has the DNA TGTGCCAGCAGGGGACTAGCGAACACAGATACGCAGTATTTT.

This chain connects TRBV12-3 or TRBV12-4 to TRBJ2-7; D uncertain. Trimming removed 3 bases from V and 6 bases from J, with 12 bases in between. The CDR3 totals 13 residues. This chain's CDR3 is CASSFKSATEQYV. The CDR3 coding sequence is TGTGCCAGCAGTTTTAAGTCCGCGACCGAGCAGTACGTC.

The rearrangement joins TRBV7-2 to TRBJ2-5; 7 bases map to TRBD2. CDR1 and CDR2 from the germline V gene are SGHTA and FQGNSA. V trimming: 5 bases; J trimming: 7 bases; junction bases outside the gene matches: 25. The CDR3 sequence is 19 residues long. The CDR3 DNA reads as TGTGCCAGCAGCCCCTCGGGGGGTAGCGGGCCCTACCCCCCGGGGACCCAGTACTTC. Protein sequence: CASSPSGGSGPYPPGTQYF.

This chain joins TRBV7-9 and TRBJ2-7, with D perhaps matching TRBD2 (6 bases). Germline values: CDR1 SEHNR, CDR2 FQNEAQ (reference sequence). This CDR3 comprises 13 residues. The V end was cut by 3 bases, the J end by 3 bases, with 9 bases between. The CDR3 coding sequence is TGTGCCAGCAGCTTGGAGGGACTCTACGAGCAGTACGTC. Its translation is CASSLEGLYEQYV.

This clonotype was seen at least ten times. J is TRBJ2-2 and V is TRBV11-2, with unresolved D. Germline lookup yields CDR1 SGHAT and CDR2 FQNNGV. The CDR3 loop spans 13 amino acids. V lost 1 base, J lost 6 bases, and 6 bases lay in between. The CDR3 sequence is CASSLAVAGELFF. The DNA for the CDR3 is TGTGCCAGCAGCTTAGCAGTGGCCGGGGAGCTGTTTTTT.